This TCR beta chain comes out of a study of shared T cell receptors in the human thymus (dated by TCRdb to about 2021). In terms of the full investigation: The study examined how self-reactive, shared T-cell receptor alpha chains are generated in the human thymus.

Library creation used the immunoSEQ multiplex PCR assay. This is the immuneACCESS table as TCRdb keeps it, with only in-frame sequences that have V and J called. A part of the clones is gone; compared with another copy, unresolved V genes explain less than half, and the rest is unexplained. For this sample there are hundreds of thousands of clones; approximately 87% appear just once. Jointly, the top ten make up more than 0.009% of the sample. The germline V gene (reference sequence) gives CDR1 as LNHDA and CDR2 as SQIVND. V gives up 1 base and J gives up 9 bases, and the segment between their germline ends measures 16 bases. The CDR3 holds 16 amino acids from the cysteine to the phenylalanine. The retained sequence is limited to the CDR3, 48 bases, with the frame set at the first base. About this clone itself: The antigen this receptor binds is unknown. The record has no base qualities; no much larger clone is one base away.

These sequences were also reported in another study, on human thymus T cells. According to the second study: In Finland, the donors were immunologically healthy infants who were having open corrective cardiac surgery for congenital heart defects. Thymus tissue was obtained as surgical resects removed during corrective cardiac surgery. Biased V and J gene segment usage appeared to be present in both thymic and peripheral blood repertoires. Highly overlapping thymic TCR repertoires among unrelated individuals were reported in the related research. The study characterized TCR alpha and beta repertoires from fewer than 10 infant thymus samples and four related peripheral blood samples. Donor ages ranging from 7 to 244 days were recorded, and several male and two female infants were included in the cohort. After being mechanically released from the tissue, thymocytes were kept at -70 degrees C in pellets of about 9.5-30 million cells. A QIAsymphony instrument was used to extract genomic DNA from frozen cell pellets. Using the immunoSEQ multiplex PCR assay, the TCRB and TCRAD loci were amplified from a standardized quantity of quality-controlled genomic DNA. The V(D)J region was spanned by amplicons of a length sufficient to cover the CDR3 and to identify V and J genes. The amplicons were sequenced on an Illumina platform via the commercial immunoSEQ service. Primer bias and sequencing errors were corrected as previously described, and TCRAD and TCRB definitions were based on the IMGT database. Repertoires were analysed with immunoSEQ Analyzer 3.0 and VDJTools, covering basic statistics, V/J segment usage, diversity estimates, rarefaction and pairwise overlap. Chao1, ChaoE, Efron-Thisted, Shannon and inverse Simpson indices were used to estimate diversity, which was also estimated on datasets down-sampled to the smallest sample. Repertoire overlap was determined by strict matching of CDR3 nucleotide sequence, V gene and J gene, and Jaccard-based multidimensional scaling clustering was applied. On average, thymus samples yielded 810,000 or so unique TCRB clonotypes, whereas blood samples yielded roughly 81,000.

The sequence is built from TRBV19 and TRBJ1-6; the D gene is perhaps TRBD1, from 5 matching bases. Sample: thymocytes. The TCR comes from a boy younger than two with a congenital heart defect. Donor details come from another sample of the same person, matched by shared clones. In nucleotides, the sequence is TGTGCCAGTAGTATAGGCGGCAGGGATGTTATTTCACCCCTCCACTTT. Its product reads: CASSIGGRDVISPLHF.